Shown below are 25 T cell receptor beta chains from a single sample sequenced in a study of naive and memory T cell subsets. An oligonucleotide containing a UMI was ligated to the 3' end of TCR cDNA. The SP2 primer and nested alpha and beta constant region primers amplified ligated cDNA in four rounds. TCRdb independently ran MiXCR on the 5' RACE reads; one entry per CDR3 protein. Of over 45,000 distinct CDR3 sequences listed, approximately 4.5% are singletons. The receptors originated from a female donor in good health.

This clonotype was found many times. The chain uses TRBV28 and TRBJ1-1; unclear D gene. The CDR3 runs 14 residues. In germline, CDR1 is MDHEN, CDR2 SYDVKM. V shed 1 base and J shed 5 bases, with 11 bases lying between them. The CDR3 loop is CASSLFFKGTEAFF. The CDR3 DNA reads TGTGCCAGCAGTTTATTTTTCAAAGGGACTGAAGCTTTCTTT.

This clonotype has ten or more counts. The chain links TRBV28 to TRBJ2-1; 13 nucleotides match TRBD2. The CDR3 runs 19 residues. The V and J ends lost 4 bases and 7 bases, in that order; junction bases with no gene match: 16. Germline V gene data show CDR1 as MDHEN and CDR2 as SYDVKM. CDR3 protein: CASSSIRTSGSEVWNEQFF. The CDR3 nucleotides are TGTGCCAGCAGTTCCATTAGGACTAGCGGGAGTGAGGTGTGGAATGAGCAGTTCTTC.

This clonotype was seen at least ten times. The chain is built from TRBV29-1 and TRBJ2-2; D call uncertain. The CDR3 extends over 13 amino acids. With 6 bases removed from V and 3 bases from J, the gap between germline ends came to 11 bases. CDR1 is SQVTM and CDR2 is ANQGSEA in the germline V gene. The CDR3 is CSVLDPHTGELFF. CDR3 in DNA: TGCAGCGTGCTCGACCCCCACACCGGGGAGCTGTTTTTT.

This clonotype was counted ten times or more. The genes are TRBV29-1 and TRBJ2-1; 7 bases align to TRBD1. The CDR3 sequence is 14 residues long. The ends lost 6 bases at V and 4 bases at J; junction bases unmatched: 9. Germline assignment: CDR1 SQVTM and CDR2 ANQGSEA. CDR3 sequence reads: CSVDNRGTYNEQFF. The DNA for the CDR3 is TGCAGCGTGGACAACAGGGGAACTTACAATGAGCAGTTCTTC.

This clonotype was observed many times. The genes are TRBV12-3 or TRBV12-4 and TRBJ2-5, with D tentatively TRBD2 (6 bases). The CDR3 covers 13 residues. The V and J ends lost 7 bases and 4 bases respectively, with 13 bases between them. CDR3 DNA: TGTGCCAGCACCACGATGGGGGGAGAGACCCAGTACTTC. Amino acids: CASTTMGGETQYF.

This clonotype was counted between two and nine times. The rearrangement uses TRBV20-1 and TRBJ2-5; 7 nucleotides agree with TRBD2. The V gene end was trimmed by 6 bases and the J gene end by 4 bases; junction bases not matched to a gene: 14. The CDR3 has 15 amino acids. Germline V CDR1 and CDR2: DFQATT, SNEGSKA (reference sequence). CDR3 nucleotides: TGCAGTGCCCCGGCAGTGCGGGGGTGTGGAGAGACCCAGTACTTC. Protein: CSAPAVRGCGETQYF.

The sample holds many counts of this clonotype. The genes are TRBV9 and TRBJ2-1; 13 positions match TRBD2. CDR1 SGDLS and CDR2 YYNGEE come from the germline V gene. Trimming at V came to 0 bases and at J to 12 bases, leaving 6 bases not matched to a gene. This CDR3 region has 15 residues. CDR3 sequence reads: CASSVAGLAGDWQFF. The CDR3 DNA reads as TGTGCCAGCAGCGTAGCAGGACTAGCGGGAGACTGGCAGTTCTTC.

This clonotype appeared many times. The V gene is TRBV20-1, the J gene TRBJ1-2; a weak D match, TRBD1 (6 bases). The CDR3 length is 14 residues. The germline V and J ends were trimmed by 3 bases and 4 bases, with 15 bases remaining between them. Germline CDR1 and CDR2: DFQATT and SNEGSKA (reference sequence). The CDR3 spells CSARADRSIYGYTF. In DNA form, the CDR3 reads TGCAGTGCTAGGGCCGACAGGAGTATCTATGGCTACACCTTC.

This clonotype was found many times. In nucleotides, the CDR3 is TGTGCCAGCAGTCGTCGAGGGGTTGCCTACAATGAGCAGTTCTTC. Translation: CASSRRGVAYNEQFF. The chain employs TRBV14 and TRBJ2-1, with D possibly being TRBD1 or TRBD2 (5 bases each). CDR1 is SGHDN, CDR2 FVKESK, per germline. The CDR3 contains 15 residues. V lost 6 bases and J 2 bases, leaving 14 bases between the germline ends.

This clonotype was detected many times. The chain carries TRBV20-1 and TRBJ1-5; 9 bases agree with TRBD1. Per the germline V gene, CDR1 is DFQATT and CDR2 is SNEGSKA (reference sequence). With 0 bases clipped from V and 7 bases from J, the junction kept 7 bases outside the gene matches. The CDR3 is 15 residues long. Here the CDR3 reads CSARDRGGQGQPQHF. Written as DNA, the CDR3 is TGCAGTGCTAGAGATCGGGGGGGACAGGGACAGCCCCAGCATTTT.

This clonotype was counted at least ten times. The rearrangement joins TRBV5-1 to TRBJ2-3, with 8 bases matching TRBD1. The trim removed 2 bases at V and 4 bases at J, leaving 9 bases unmatched. The CDR3 is made up of 16 amino acids. Germline V gene sequence: CDR1 SGHRS, CDR2 YFSETQ. The CDR3 reads CASSFEFQGAADTQYF. CDR3 sequence (DNA): TGCGCCAGCAGCTTCGAGTTCCAGGGGGCGGCAGATACGCAGTATTTT.

This clonotype was counted at least ten times. The V and J genes are TRBV28 and TRBJ1-5; no definite D call. V was cut by 2 bases and J by 0 bases, with 8 bases left in between. The CDR3 has 15 residues. Germline assignment: CDR1 MDHEN and CDR2 SYDVKM. CDR3 nucleotide sequence: TGTGCCAGCAGTTTACTTCTCAATAGCAATCAGCCCCAGCATTTT. This codes for CASSLLLNSNQPQHF. Based on the CDR3 plus reference TRBV28 and TRBJ1-5, the full variable domain is DVKVTQSSRYLVKRTGEKVFLECVQDMDHENMFWYRQDPGLGLRLIYFSYDVKMKEKGDIPEGYSVSREKKERFSLILESASTNQTSMYLCASSLLLNSNQPQHFGDGTRLSIL.

The table lists this clonotype with many counts. This chain connects TRBV7-9 to TRBJ2-2, with 9 bases identical to TRBD2. Germline V CDR1 and CDR2: SEHNR, FQNEAQ (reference sequence). The CDR3 contains 16 residues. V dropped 6 bases and J dropped 1; count of bases not matched to a gene: 6. CDR3 bases: TGTGCCAGCAGATTTATAGCGGGGGTGAACACCGGGGAGCTGTTTTTT. It codes for CASRFIAGVNTGELFF.

This clonotype was seen repeatedly, ten times or more. V and J are TRBV20-1 and TRBJ2-7; 11 bases agree with TRBD2. In germline, CDR1 is DFQATT, CDR2 SNEGSKA (reference sequence). CDR3 length: 17 amino acids. Losses at the gene ends were 3 bases for V and 6 bases for J; bases not matched to a gene: 16. The CDR3 spells CSARGLADRTWSGEQYF. As DNA, the CDR3 is TGCAGTGCTAGGGGACTAGCGGACCGTACGTGGTCGGGCGAGCAGTACTTC.

This clonotype was counted many times. The J gene is TRBJ2-2, the V gene TRBV11-2; D is undetermined. The V gene's germline CDR1 is SGHAT and CDR2 FQNNGV. The CDR3 runs to 16 residues. V dropped 5 bases and J dropped 0 bases, with 13 bases sitting between them. The CDR3 nucleotides read TGTGCCAGCAGCGGAGCAGTGAAGCCGAACACCGGGGAGCTGTTTTTT. Translated, it gives CASSGAVKPNTGELFF. Looking up the rest from reference TRBV11-2 and TRBJ2-2 gives the full variable domain: EAGVAQSPRYKIIEKRQSVAFWCNPISGHATLYWYQQILGQGPKLLIQFQNNGVVDDSQLPKDRFSAERLKGVDSTLKIQPAKLEDSAVYLCASSGAVKPNTGELFFGEGSRLTVL.

Only a few counts were recorded for this clonotype. The chain couples TRBV6-2 or TRBV6-3 to TRBJ2-7, with TRBD2 matching 10 bases. Germline CDR1 reads MNHEY; CDR2 reads SVGEGT. Germline trimming cut 2 bases from V and 6 bases from J; bases unmatched to any gene: 13. The CDR3 totals 17 residues. The CDR3 coding sequence is TGTGCCAGCAGTTACCCCCTCCCCGCTAGCGGGAGTTCCGAGCAGTACTTC. It translates to CASSYPLPASGSSEQYF.

There are a few counts of this clonotype. This rearrangement joins TRBV7-8 to TRBJ2-7; either TRBD1 or TRBD2 may supply D (5 bases each). V was cut by 5 bases and J by 0 bases, with 11 bases left in between. This CDR3 contains 14 residues. Germline CDR1 is SGHVS and CDR2 is FQNEAQ. Written as DNA, the CDR3 is TGTGCCAGCAGCGGGGGTGCGCTCTCCTACGAGCAGTACTTC. The encoded protein is CASSGGALSYEQYF.

A note on this clonotype: This may come from a read error, since a much larger clone is one base off. The CDR3 nucleotides read TGTGCCAGCAGAGGACATAGAGATGGCGACACCTTC. It translates to CASRGHRDGDTF. The chain has TRBV2 and TRBJ1-2; tentative D call: TRBD1 (5 bases). Germline V lookup: CDR1 SNHLY, CDR2 FYNNEI. This CDR3 comprises 12 residues.

This clonotype was counted at least ten times. The chain combines TRBV6-1 with TRBJ1-5; D unclear. The CDR3 has 16 residues. V dropped 0 bases and J dropped 5 bases, with 14 bases sitting between them. Germline V gene lookup returns CDR1 MNHNS and CDR2 SASEGT. The CDR3 is CASSEALTLGDQPQHF. The CDR3 DNA is TGTGCCAGCAGTGAAGCGCTAACGCTCGGGGATCAGCCCCAGCATTTT.

This clonotype was picked up a small number of times. The V call is TRBV19, the J call TRBJ2-2, with a possible D match to TRBD1 (5 bases). The CDR3 sequence is 13 residues long. Trimming took off 5 bases at V and 6 bases at J, with 10 bases between the two ends. Germline V CDR1 and CDR2: LNHDA, SQIVND (reference sequence). The CDR3 sequence is CASSVDSSGELFF. CDR3 nucleotide sequence: TGTGCCAGTAGTGTTGACAGCTCCGGGGAGCTGTTTTTT.

This clonotype occurred many times. The CDR3 reads CASRGLAGGPYEQYF. CDR3 nucleotide sequence: TGTGCCAGCAGGGGACTAGCGGGAGGGCCCTACGAGCAGTACTTC. The rearrangement uses TRBV6-2 or TRBV6-3 and TRBJ2-7; the match to TRBD2 covers 16 bases. This CDR3 comprises 15 residues. Germline V gene lookup returns CDR1 MNHEY and CDR2 SVGEGT. Trimming cost V 6 bases and J 2 bases; bases outside gene matches: 1.

This clonotype has at least ten counts. The chain has TRBV6-2 or TRBV6-3 and TRBJ2-3; TRBD2 matches at 11 bases. Germline CDR1 MNHEY, CDR2 SVGEGT. The CDR3 is 16 amino acids. V was clipped by 5 bases and J by 6 bases; unmatched bases: 10. The CDR3 loop reads CASSQLAGEGRDTQYF. The CDR3 region has the DNA TGTGCCAGCAGTCAACTAGCGGGGGAGGGGCGGGATACGCAGTATTTT.

In its sample, this clonotype was seen many times. The chain couples TRBV29-1 to TRBJ2-2; D tentatively reads TRBD1 or TRBD2 (5 bases each). CDR3 length equals 16 residues. Germline V gives CDR1 SQVTM, CDR2 ANQGSEA. V dropped 0 bases and J dropped 5 bases, with 16 bases sitting between them. The CDR3 spells CSVEDGPGRITGELFF. The CDR3 DNA follows: TGCAGCGTTGAAGATGGTCCGGGACGGATTACCGGGGAGCTGTTTTTT.

This clonotype showed up many times. The V gene is TRBV29-1, the J gene TRBJ1-1, with D uncertain. From germline, CDR1 is SQVTM and CDR2 ANQGSEA. The V and J ends lost 3 bases and 1 base respectively, with 6 bases between them. CDR3 length: 12 residues. The CDR3 loop reads CSVERWNTEAFF. DNA of the CDR3: TGCAGCGTTGAGAGGTGGAACACTGAAGCTTTCTTT. The full variable domain, rest sourced from reference TRBV29-1 and TRBJ1-1, is SAVISQKPSRDICQRGTSLTIQCQVDSQVTMMFWYRQQPGQSLTLIATANQGSEATYESGFVIDKFPISRPNLTFSTLTVSNMSPEDSSIYLCSVERWNTEAFFGQGTRLTVV.

This clonotype was seen repeatedly, ten times or more. V is TRBV2 and J is TRBJ2-7; 9 nucleotides align to TRBD1. V lost 6 bases to trimming and J lost 4 bases; unmatched junction nucleotides: 10. In germline, CDR1 is SNHLY, CDR2 FYNNEI. This CDR3 region has 15 residues. The CDR3 protein is CASSLDRGLEYEQYF. In DNA, the CDR3 is TGTGCCAGCAGCTTGGACAGGGGATTAGAGTACGAGCAGTACTTC.